This record concerns one T cell receptor beta chain sequence. Its antigen is unidentified. This specimen comes from a study of T cell responses to AZD1222 COVID-19 vaccine. Study observations and caveats: Spike-specific TCR breadth and depth were elevated following two AZD1222 doses.

Only in-frame clones appear in the TCRdb table, and some are missing; sequencing was by immunoSEQ multiplex PCR. This table has around 130,000 clones, 80% to 90% appearing once. Trimming cost V 0 bases and J 2 bases, with 10 bases left between them. The CDR3 contains 15 residues. Per the germline V gene, CDR1 is KGHSH and CDR2 is LQKENI. Sequencing used peripheral blood, obtained 28 days after the second AZD1222 dose. V gene TRBV18 combines with J gene TRBJ2-5; D not resolved. This TCR came from an adult who received the AZD1222 COVID-19 vaccine. The chain's CDR3 is CASSPPSAPQETQYF. DNA for the CDR3: TGTGCCAGCTCACCACCTTCAGCCCCACAAGAGACCCAGTACTTC.